Sequencing of this T cell receptor (beta chain) was carried out in a study of shared clonotypes between healthy human individuals. Each sample came from a Caucasian adult donor living in Nashville, Tennessee. Samples underwent the assay at deep level. Sequenced by immunoSEQ multiplex PCR; TCRdb stores in-frame clones only, minus some. The profile shows about 510,000 clones, 79% of them singletons. Study outcomes and limitations: Clonotype sharing among donors was thought likely to change with sequencing depth.

Notes on this clone: Its matching antigen is unknown.

The CDR3 has 13 amino acids. Trimming stripped 0 bases from V and 5 bases from J, with 9 bases between. CDR1 SGHRS and CDR2 YFSETQ come from the germline V gene. Sequenced input: PBMCs. The sequence was obtained from a woman between 40 and 55 years old in good health. Some clones in this sample may be carry-over from other donors' samples. The gene calls are TRBV5-1 and TRBJ2-7; D unclear. The CDR3 loop is CASSLERAHEQYF. The CDR3 DNA reads TGCGCCAGCAGCTTGGAAAGAGCCCACGAGCAGTACTTC.